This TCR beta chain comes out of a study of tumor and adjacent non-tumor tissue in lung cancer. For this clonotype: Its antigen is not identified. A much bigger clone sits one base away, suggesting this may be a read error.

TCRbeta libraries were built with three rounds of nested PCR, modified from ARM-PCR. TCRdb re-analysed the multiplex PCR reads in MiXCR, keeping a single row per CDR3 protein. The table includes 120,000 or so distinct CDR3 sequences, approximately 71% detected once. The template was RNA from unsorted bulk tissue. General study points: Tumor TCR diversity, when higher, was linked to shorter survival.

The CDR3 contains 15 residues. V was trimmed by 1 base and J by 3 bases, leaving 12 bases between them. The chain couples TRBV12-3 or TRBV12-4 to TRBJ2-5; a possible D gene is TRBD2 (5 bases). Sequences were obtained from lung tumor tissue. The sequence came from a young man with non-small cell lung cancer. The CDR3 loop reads CASSLGLEGKETQYF. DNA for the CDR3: TGTGCCAGCAGTTTAGGGCTAGAGGGTAAAGAGACCCAGTACTTC.